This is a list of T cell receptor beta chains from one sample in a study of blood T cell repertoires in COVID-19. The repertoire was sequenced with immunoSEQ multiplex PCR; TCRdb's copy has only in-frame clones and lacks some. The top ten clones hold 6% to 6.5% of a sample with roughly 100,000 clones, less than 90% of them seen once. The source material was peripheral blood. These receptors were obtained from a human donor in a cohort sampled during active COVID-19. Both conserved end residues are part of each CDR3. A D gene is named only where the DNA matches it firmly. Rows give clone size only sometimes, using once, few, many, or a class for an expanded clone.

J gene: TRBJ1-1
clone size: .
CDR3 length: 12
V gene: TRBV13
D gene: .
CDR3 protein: CASSTLTGEAFF
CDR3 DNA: TGTGCCAGCAGCACGCTAACCGGTGAAGCTTTCTTT

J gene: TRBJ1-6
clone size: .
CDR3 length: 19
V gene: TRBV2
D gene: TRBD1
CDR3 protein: CASSERGQGTRTYNSPLHF
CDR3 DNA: TGTGCCAGCAGTGAAAGGGGACAGGGGACGAGAACTTATAATTCACCCCTCCACTTT

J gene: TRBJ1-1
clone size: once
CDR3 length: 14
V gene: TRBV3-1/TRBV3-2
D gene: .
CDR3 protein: CASSQDVGNTEAFF
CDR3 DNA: TGTGCCAGCAGCCAAGATGTCGGGAACACTGAAGCTTTCTTT

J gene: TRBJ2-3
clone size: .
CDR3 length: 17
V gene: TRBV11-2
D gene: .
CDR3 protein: CASSSPRGTYSADTQYF
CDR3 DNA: TGTGCCAGCAGCTCGCCCAGAGGGACATATTCCGCAGATACGCAGTATTTT

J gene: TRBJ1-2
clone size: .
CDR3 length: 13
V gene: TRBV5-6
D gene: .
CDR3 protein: CASSPLEERGYTF
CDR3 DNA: TGTGCCAGCAGCCCCTTAGAAGAACGCGGCTACACCTTC

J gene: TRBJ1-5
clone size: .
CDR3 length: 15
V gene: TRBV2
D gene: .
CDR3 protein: CASSDHLIGSQPQHF
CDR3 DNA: TGTGCCAGCAGTGACCACCTAATTGGTTCTCAGCCCCAGCATTTT

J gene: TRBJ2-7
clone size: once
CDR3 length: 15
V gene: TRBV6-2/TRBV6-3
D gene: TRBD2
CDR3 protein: CASSSAGPSSYEQYF
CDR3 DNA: TGTGCCAGCAGCTCAGCGGGACCGAGCTCCTACGAGCAGTACTTC

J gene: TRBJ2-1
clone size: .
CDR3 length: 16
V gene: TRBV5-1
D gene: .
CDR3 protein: CASSLVADRGYNEQFF
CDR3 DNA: TGCGCCAGCAGCTTGGTAGCAGACCGGGGGTACAATGAGCAGTTCTTC

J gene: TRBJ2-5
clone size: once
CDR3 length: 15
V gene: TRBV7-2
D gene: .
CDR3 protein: CASSLAAGNQETQYF
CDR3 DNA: TGTGCCAGCAGCTTAGCGGCCGGGAACCAAGAGACCCAGTACTTC

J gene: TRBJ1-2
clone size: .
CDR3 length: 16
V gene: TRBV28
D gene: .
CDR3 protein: CASTSLAGPPYYGYTF
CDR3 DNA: TGTGCCAGCACCTCCCTGGCTGGCCCACCCTACTATGGCTACACCTTC

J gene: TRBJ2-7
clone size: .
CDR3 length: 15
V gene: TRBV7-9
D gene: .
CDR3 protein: CASSLAGTGVYEQYF
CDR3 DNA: TGTGCCAGCAGCTTAGCCGGGACTGGGGTCTACGAGCAGTACTTC

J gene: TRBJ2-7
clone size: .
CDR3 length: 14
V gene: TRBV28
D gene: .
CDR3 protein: CASSLSGLPYEQYF
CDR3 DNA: TGTGCCAGCAGTTTATCAGGGCTACCCTACGAGCAGTACTTC

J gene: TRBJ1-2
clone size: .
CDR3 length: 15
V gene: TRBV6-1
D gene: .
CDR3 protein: CASSEGGGGLYGYTF
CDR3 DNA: TGTGCCAGCAGTGAAGGCGGGGGGGGGCTCTATGGCTACACCTTC

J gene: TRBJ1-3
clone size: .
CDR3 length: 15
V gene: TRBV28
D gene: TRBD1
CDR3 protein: CASSSGTGTGNTIYF
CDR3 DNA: TGTGCCAGCAGTTCCGGGACAGGGACTGGAAACACCATATATTTT

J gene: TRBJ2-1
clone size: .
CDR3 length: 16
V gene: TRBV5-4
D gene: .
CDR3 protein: CASSRIAGVLNNEQFF
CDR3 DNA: TGTGCCAGCAGCCGGATAGCAGGGGTGCTAAACAATGAGCAGTTCTTC

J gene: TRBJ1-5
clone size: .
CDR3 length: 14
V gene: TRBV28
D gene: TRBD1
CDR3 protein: CASSSDTGVQPQHF
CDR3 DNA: TGTGCCAGCAGTTCGGACACAGGGGTACAGCCCCAGCATTTT